Below are 20 T cell receptor beta chains sequenced from a single sample in a study of cytomegalovirus exposure and HLA in healthy donors. A multiplex PCR was run with 60 Vbeta primers and 13 Jbeta primers. Using immunoSEQ multiplex PCR, the repertoire was profiled, and TCRdb retains in-frame clones only, with some absent. The table for this sample gives some 110,000 clones. Sequenced: PBMCs. Every receptor here comes from a man aged 30 to 39 in good health and CMV-seronegative.

V usage is TRBV11-2 and J usage is TRBJ1-3; D unresolved. The V gene lost 5 bases and the J gene lost 8 bases, with 13 bases spanning the gap. Germline lookup yields CDR1 SGHAT and CDR2 FQNNGV. There are 13 residues in the CDR3. The CDR3 nucleotides read TGTGCCAGCAGCCCCGTCGGGGAGGACACCATATATTTT. Translation gives CASSPVGEDTIYF.

This sequence joins TRBV6-1 and TRBJ1-2; 7 nucleotides match TRBD1. The CDR3 contains 17 residues. Germline values: CDR1 MNHNS, CDR2 SASEGT. The ends lost 4 bases at V and 0 bases at J; junction bases unmatched: 11. CDR3: CASSAVRDSSSNYGYTF. Written as DNA, the CDR3 is TGTGCCAGCAGTGCGGTCCGGGACAGCTCCTCTAACTATGGCTACACCTTC.

V and J are TRBV4-3 and TRBJ1-4; D unresolved. Trimming removed 0 bases from V and 8 bases from J, with 10 bases in between. This CDR3 has 14 residues. Per germline, CDR1 LGHNA and CDR2 YSLEER. CDR3 region: CASSQDAGGEKLFF. The CDR3 DNA is TGCGCCAGCAGCCAAGATGCAGGTGGAGAAAAACTGTTTTTT.

The chain combines TRBV18 with TRBJ2-5; possibly TRBD1 for D (6 bases). This CDR3 contains 15 residues. Per germline, CDR1 KGHSH and CDR2 LQKENI. The V end was cut by 0 bases, the J end by 11 bases, with 19 bases between. In DNA, the CDR3 is TGTGCCAGCTCACCACCGGACAGATCTTTCGGGGAGCAGTACTTC. It codes for CASSPPDRSFGEQYF.

The rearrangement joins TRBV4-3 to TRBJ2-5; no firm D call. The germline V and J ends were trimmed by 1 base and 8 bases, with 11 bases remaining between them. The germline CDR1 and CDR2 sequences are LGHNA and YSLEER. The CDR3 is made up of 13 amino acids. CDR3 DNA sequence: TGCGCCAGCAGCCAAGGGGCATTAGGTACCCAGTACTTC. This sequence encodes CASSQGALGTQYF.

The chain recombines TRBV7-6 with TRBJ1-1, with TRBD1 as a possible D gene (5 bases). This CDR3 spans 15 amino acids. Looked up from germline, CDR1 is SGHVS and CDR2 is FNYEAQ. Trimming took off 4 bases at V and 4 bases at J, with 16 bases between the two ends. In nucleotides, the CDR3 is TGTGCCAGCAGCTCGTGGGGGGAGGTGGGCACTGAAGCTTTCTTT. This codes for CASSSWGEVGTEAFF. Drawing the rest from reference TRBV7-6 and TRBJ1-1, the complete variable domain is GAGVSQSPRYKVTKRGQDVALRCDPISGHVSLYWYRQALGQGPEFLTYFNYEAQQDKSGLPNDRFSAERPEGSISTLTIQRTEQRDSAMYRCASSSWGEVGTEAFFGQGTRLTVV.

CDR3 DNA: TGTGCCAGCACCCAACCTGGGGGGGACAGGCCGTACTTC. It is translated as CASTQPGGDRPYF. This chain joins TRBV28 and TRBJ2-7; D is perhaps TRBD1 (8 bases). The CDR3 spans 13 residues. The germline CDR1 and CDR2 sequences are MDHEN and SYDVKM. Trimming cost V 7 bases and J 12 bases, with 22 bases left between them.

This sequence joins TRBV5-1 and TRBJ2-7; TRBD1 might be the D (5 bases). The V end lost 1 base, the J end lost 0 bases, and 11 bases lay between the germline ends. Looked up from germline, CDR1 is SGHRS and CDR2 is YFSETQ. The CDR3 is made up of 15 amino acids. CDR3 amino acids: CASSLTGSPSYEQYF. CDR3 bases: TGCGCCAGCAGCTTGACAGGTTCTCCCTCCTACGAGCAGTACTTC.

The V and J genes are TRBV7-3 and TRBJ2-1; 11 nucleotides match TRBD2. J gave up 5 bases and V 5 bases, and 8 bases lay outside the gene matches. CDR1 SGHTA and CDR2 FQGTGA come from the germline V gene. The length of the CDR3 is 16 residues. In DNA form, the CDR3 reads TGTGCCAGCAGCCCGGCGGGACTAGCGGCAGACAATGAGCAGTTCTTC. Protein: CASSPAGLAADNEQFF.

V and J are TRBV19 and TRBJ1-3, with D maybe TRBD1 (5 bases). Germline V gene data show CDR1 as LNHDA and CDR2 as SQIVND (reference sequence). CDR3 length: 13 residues. Trimming removed 8 bases at V and 2 bases at J, with 10 bases between. DNA for the CDR3: TGTGCCAGTTTCAGGGAACCTGGAAACACCATATATTTT. Its translation: CASFREPGNTIYF. Full variable domain (missing parts from reference TRBV19 and TRBJ1-3): DGGITQSPKYLFRKEGQNVTLSCEQNLNHDAMYWYRQDPGQGLRLIYYSQIVNDFQKGDIAEGYSVSREKKESFPLTVTSAQKNPTAFYLCASFREPGNTIYFGEGSWLTVV.

V gene TRBV29-1 combines with J gene TRBJ2-3; D is ambiguous. The length of the CDR3 is 13 residues. V lost 7 bases, J lost 3 bases, and 14 bases lay in between. Germline V gene data show CDR1 as SQVTM and CDR2 as ANQGSEA. CDR3 DNA: TGCAGCGCTTCCCTCCGGTATACAGATACGCAGTATTTT. The encoded protein is CSASLRYTDTQYF.

The J gene is TRBJ1-4, the V gene TRBV28; a possible D gene is TRBD1 (6 bases). The CDR3 loop spans 18 amino acids. The V end lost 3 bases, the J end lost 2 bases, and 19 bases lay between the germline ends. Germline assignment: CDR1 MDHEN and CDR2 SYDVKM. The CDR3 region has the DNA TGTGCCAGCAGTTTCCCATTTGGGGGCGTAGCGACTAATGAAAAACTGTTTTTT. This sequence encodes CASSFPFGGVATNEKLFF. Complete variable domain (other parts from reference TRBV28 and TRBJ1-4): DVKVTQSSRYLVKRTGEKVFLECVQDMDHENMFWYRQDPGLGLRLIYFSYDVKMKEKGDIPEGYSVSREKKERFSLILESASTNQTSMYLCASSFPFGGVATNEKLFFGSGTQLSVL.

V is TRBV28 and J is TRBJ2-6; D possibly corresponds to TRBD1 (5 bases). With 3 bases removed from V and 0 bases from J, the gap between germline ends came to 15 bases. The CDR3 runs 18 residues. Per germline, CDR1 MDHEN and CDR2 SYDVKM. CDR3 sequence (DNA): TGTGCCAGCAGTTTCGGCAGGGTGATCCCCTCTGGGGCCAACGTCCTGACTTTC. Translating it yields CASSFGRVIPSGANVLTF.

CDR3: CASSLRPGAPNEKLFF. In DNA form, the CDR3 reads TGTGCCAGCAGCCTACGACCAGGGGCACCTAATGAAAAACTGTTTTTT. The chain couples TRBV11-2 to TRBJ1-4; tentative D call: TRBD1 (6 bases). CDR3 length equals 16 residues. Per the germline V gene, CDR1 is SGHAT and CDR2 is FQNNGV. The germline V and J ends were trimmed by 5 bases and 3 bases, with 16 bases remaining between them.

The chain uses TRBV6-5 and TRBJ2-1; 10 nucleotides line up with TRBD2. The germline gives CDR1 MNHEY, CDR2 SVGAGI. The CDR3 runs 16 residues. The V gene end was trimmed by 1 base and the J gene end by 5 bases; junction bases not matched to a gene: 5. The CDR3 DNA is TGTGCCAGCAGTTACTTAACTAGCGGGACTAACAATGAGCAGTTCTTC. This translates into CASSYLTSGTNNEQFF.

The chain employs TRBV7-9 and TRBJ2-7; perhaps TRBD2 as D (5 bases). Between the trimmed V and J ends, which lost 4 bases and 5 bases, there was a span of 15 bases. CDR1 and CDR2 from the germline V gene are SEHNR and FQNEAQ (reference sequence). This CDR3 comprises 14 residues. DNA for the CDR3: TGTGCCAGCAGCTCAGGACTTCCCTCTAACGAGCAGTACTTC. It yields the protein CASSSGLPSNEQYF.

This chain connects TRBV29-1 to TRBJ2-2; no reliable D call. Per the germline V gene, CDR1 is SQVTM and CDR2 is ANQGSEA. This CDR3 region has 12 residues. V lost 5 bases and J lost 3, with 7 bases in between. The CDR3: CSVRRYTGELFF. The CDR3 DNA reads TGCAGCGTTAGGCGGTACACCGGGGAGCTGTTTTTT.

The V and J genes are TRBV27 and TRBJ2-1, with D possibly matching TRBD1 (5 bases). Germline CDR1 and CDR2: MNHEY and SMNVEV (reference sequence). Between the trimmed V and J ends, which lost 0 bases and 6 bases, there was a span of 15 bases. CDR3 size: 16 residues. The CDR3 sequence is CASSLSGRVRVNEQFF. As DNA, the CDR3 is TGTGCCAGCAGTTTATCAGGCAGGGTCCGGGTCAATGAGCAGTTCTTC.

The chain joins TRBV10-3 to TRBJ2-7; 7 bases are a match to TRBD2. V trimming: 3 bases; J trimming: 3 bases; junction bases outside the gene matches: 5. The CDR3 contains 14 residues. Germline CDR1 is ENHRY and CDR2 is SYGVKD. The CDR3 sequence: CAISDVRGDYEQYF. CDR3 DNA sequence: TGTGCCATCAGTGATGTTCGGGGGGACTACGAGCAGTACTTC.

This chain joins TRBV7-3 and TRBJ2-2; D is unclear. The CDR3 has 12 residues. Germline CDR1 is SGHTA and CDR2 is FQGTGA. V shed 4 bases and J shed 5 bases, with 5 bases lying between them. The CDR3 loop is CASSSGTGELFF. CDR3 in DNA: TGTGCCAGCAGCTCAGGAACCGGGGAGCTGTTTTTT.